These T cell receptor beta chains were read from a single sample in a study of blood T cell repertoires in COVID-19. Profiled with immunoSEQ multiplex PCR; TCRdb holds only in-frame clones, not every one. The sample includes 80,000 to 100,000 clones, roughly 80% seen only once; the top ten take about 4.2%. The sequencing sample was made of peripheral blood. All receptors derive from a man aged 55 to 70 with acute or convalescent COVID-19. The CDR3 runs from the conserved cysteine through the conserved F or W. D genes are given only for firm matches. The size of a clone is reported for some rows only, either as once, few or many, or as a class for expanded clones.

v_call	d_call	clone_size	j_call	cdr3_aa	cdr3_nt
TRBV3-1/TRBV3-2	TRBD1	NA	TRBJ2-2	CASSQVRTGGSGELFF	TGTGCCAGCAGCCAAGTAAGGACAGGGGGCTCCGGGGAGCTGTTTTTT
TRBV19	TRBD1	NA	TRBJ2-1	CASSMGDRVAIVNEQFF	TGTGCCAGTAGTATGGGGGACAGGGTGGCTATTGTCAATGAGCAGTTCTTC
TRBV20-1	NA	NA	TRBJ2-3	CSAGGSDTQYF	TGCAGTGCCGGAGGATCAGATACGCAGTATTTT
TRBV29-1	TRBD2	NA	TRBJ2-5	CSVDGRGVLPETQYF	TGCAGCGTTGATGGACGGGGGGTGTTACCAGAGACCCAGTACTTC
TRBV6-2/TRBV6-3	NA	NA	TRBJ1-2	CASSYQDTYGYTF	TGTGCCAGCAGTTACCAGGATACTTATGGCTACACCTTC
TRBV7-9	NA	NA	TRBJ2-7	CASSLEAGEQYF	TGTGCCAGCAGCTTAGAAGCGGGTGAGCAGTACTTC
TRBV19	NA	NA	TRBJ2-5	CASRVQGVETQYF	TGTGCCAGTAGGGTACAGGGAGTAGAGACCCAGTACTTC
TRBV4-2	NA	NA	TRBJ1-2	CASSPGYSRGNYGYTF	TGTGCCAGCAGCCCCGGCTATTCGAGGGGGAACTATGGCTACACCTTC
TRBV19	TRBD1	NA	TRBJ1-1	CASTSSGRTGLNTEAFF	TGTGCCAGTACCTCGAGCGGGAGGACAGGGTTGAACACTGAAGCTTTCTTT
TRBV18	NA	NA	TRBJ2-5	CASSPDKPLETQYF	TGTGCCAGCTCACCCGACAAACCGTTAGAGACCCAGTACTTC
TRBV30	NA	NA	TRBJ1-2	CAWSGQAANYGYTF	TGTGCCTGGAGTGGGCAGGCAGCTAACTATGGCTACACCTTC
TRBV9	NA	once	TRBJ1-6	CASSVTAENSPLHF	TGTGCCAGCAGCGTGACAGCCGAAAATTCACCCCTCCACTTT
TRBV7-3	NA	NA	TRBJ2-2	CASSFDRMTGELFF	TGTGCCAGCAGCTTCGACAGGATGACCGGGGAGCTGTTTTTT
TRBV11-2	TRBD2	few	TRBJ2-5	CASSLGVAGDWETQYF	TGTGCCAGCAGCTTAGGTGTAGCGGGAGACTGGGAGACCCAGTACTTC
TRBV6-5	NA	NA	TRBJ1-4	CASSYSLGAANEKLFF	TGTGCCAGCAGTTACTCGCTAGGGGCGGCTAATGAAAAACTGTTTTTT
TRBV20-1	NA	NA	TRBJ1-2	CSAHRGYGYTF	TGCAGTGCCCACCGGGGATATGGCTACACCTTC
TRBV18	TRBD1	NA	TRBJ2-2	CASSPTGYTGELFF	TGTGCCAGCTCACCGACAGGGTACACCGGGGAGCTGTTTTTT
TRBV7-3	NA	NA	TRBJ2-1	CASSLTSYNEQFF	TGTGCCAGCAGCTTAACATCGTACAATGAGCAGTTCTTC
TRBV7-2	TRBD2	NA	TRBJ2-3	CASSLDLGRFSSTDTQYF	TGTGCCAGCAGCTTAGATCTCGGGAGGTTTTCTAGCACAGATACGCAGTATTTT
TRBV7-2	NA	NA	TRBJ1-5	CASSLRGSTYSNQPQHF	TGTGCCAGCAGCTTACGAGGTTCGACCTATAGCAATCAGCCCCAGCATTTT
TRBV19	TRBD1	NA	TRBJ2-5	CASGETGAETQYF	TGTGCCAGTGGAGAGACAGGGGCTGAGACCCAGTACTTC
TRBV24-1	TRBD2	once	TRBJ2-1	CATSGTQGGRVYNEQFF	TGTGCCACCAGTGGCACTCAGGGCGGGAGGGTATACAATGAGCAGTTCTTC
TRBV6-6	NA	NA	TRBJ1-1	CASSQQGTKGDEAFF	TGTGCCAGCAGTCAACAAGGGACGAAGGGGGATGAAGCTTTCTTT
TRBV5-4	NA	NA	TRBJ1-6	CASSSSGRSYNSPLHF	TGTGCCAGCAGCTCAAGCGGACGCTCCTATAATTCACCCCTCCACTTT
TRBV9	NA	NA	TRBJ1-2	CASSVSESFGGGYTF	TGTGCCAGCAGCGTATCGGAAAGCTTTGGAGGGGGCTACACCTTC
TRBV19	TRBD2	NA	TRBJ2-3	CASSPGLAGGTDTQYF	TGTGCCAGTAGTCCGGGACTAGCGGGGGGCACAGATACGCAGTATTTT
TRBV20-1	NA	NA	TRBJ2-7	CSASGVGDILYEQYF	TGCAGTGCTAGTGGGGTCGGGGACATTCTCTACGAGCAGTACTTC
TRBV3-1/TRBV3-2	NA	NA	TRBJ1-4	CASSQVSPGVRTSKTNEKLFF	TGTGCCAGCAGCCAAGTGAGTCCCGGGGTCCGTACTTCGAAAACTAATGAAAAACTGTTTTTT
TRBV6-5	NA	once	TRBJ1-3	CASTRLGTSGNTIYF	TGTGCCAGCACCCGACTTGGGACATCTGGAAACACCATATATTTT
TRBV7-2	TRBD1	NA	TRBJ2-1	CASSRPGTGGRSYNEQFF	TGTGCCAGCAGCCGTCCCGGGACAGGGGGCAGGTCTTACAATGAGCAGTTCTTC
TRBV27	NA	NA	TRBJ2-2	CASSLEGELFF	TGTGCCAGCAGCCTGGAGGGGGAGCTGTTTTTT
TRBV18	NA	NA	TRBJ2-1	CASSWAGINNEQFF	TGTGCCAGCTCCTGGGCGGGGATTAACAATGAGCAGTTCTTC
TRBV2	NA	NA	TRBJ1-2	CASRDTGIDGYTF	TGTGCCAGCAGGGATACAGGGATTGATGGCTACACCTTC
TRBV27	NA	NA	TRBJ1-6	CASSWGGFGSPLHF	TGTGCCAGCAGTTGGGGGGGCTTTGGGTCACCCCTCCACTTT
TRBV6-5	NA	NA	TRBJ1-4	CASSYSSGRNEKLFF	TGTGCCAGCAGTTACTCCTCGGGTCGTAATGAAAAACTGTTTTTT
TRBV27	TRBD1	NA	TRBJ1-2	CASSLNRDRGGYTF	TGTGCCAGCAGTTTAAATAGGGACAGGGGCGGCTACACCTTC
TRBV6-5	TRBD1	NA	TRBJ1-1	CASSYGTGTEAFF	TGTGCCAGCAGTTACGGGACAGGGACTGAAGCTTTCTTT
TRBV27	NA	NA	TRBJ1-5	CASSTGFSVGGNQPQHF	TGTGCCAGTTCGACAGGATTCTCGGTTGGGGGCAATCAGCCCCAGCATTTT
TRBV20-1	TRBD2	NA	TRBJ2-1	CSASTSGGSYNEQFF	TGCAGTGCTAGTACGTCGGGGGGCTCCTACAATGAGCAGTTCTTC
TRBV5-4	TRBD1	once	TRBJ2-7	CASSSRTGEYEQYF	TGTGCCAGCAGCTCCCGGACAGGGGAGTACGAGCAGTACTTC
TRBV5-4	TRBD2	NA	TRBJ2-5	CASSLGGGETQYF	TGTGCCAGCAGCTTGGGGGGGGGAGAGACCCAGTACTTC
TRBV19	NA	NA	TRBJ1-1	CASSISLNTEAFF	TGTGCCAGTAGTATTTCGTTGAACACTGAAGCTTTCTTT
TRBV19	NA	few	TRBJ1-2	CATLMGTGPNYGYTF	TGTGCCACCTTAATGGGTACAGGCCCCAACTATGGCTACACCTTC
TRBV11-3	NA	NA	TRBJ1-2	CASSLSGGLRYGYTF	TGTGCCAGCAGCTTAAGCGGCGGTTTACGGTATGGCTACACCTTC
TRBV18	TRBD1	NA	TRBJ1-5	CASSPRDSHNQPQHF	TGTGCCAGCTCACCCCGGGACAGTCACAATCAGCCCCAGCATTTT
TRBV5-1	TRBD1	NA	TRBJ2-1	CASSLGTGVYNEQFF	TGCGCCAGCAGCTTGGGGACAGGGGTTTACAATGAGCAGTTCTTC
TRBV9	TRBD1	NA	TRBJ2-6	CASSVAAQGAAGANVLTF	TGTGCCAGCAGCGTAGCAGCCCAGGGGGCGGCTGGGGCCAACGTCCTGACTTTC
TRBV29-1	TRBD1	once	TRBJ2-7	CSVRDRVYQQYF	TGCAGCGTTAGGGACAGGGTCTACCAGCAGTACTTC
TRBV5-6	TRBD1	NA	TRBJ1-1	CASSLAGTGSTEAFF	TGTGCCAGCAGCTTGGCCGGGACAGGGAGCACTGAAGCTTTCTTT
TRBV5-1	NA	few	TRBJ2-7	CASSRMTSSYEQYF	TGCGCCAGCAGCCGAATGACTAGCTCCTACGAGCAGTACTTC
TRBV4-1	TRBD2	medium-sized	TRBJ2-3	CASSQEAGGPGDTQYF	TGCGCCAGCAGCCAAGAGGCGGGAGGGCCAGGGGATACGCAGTATTTT